The 30 T cell receptor beta chains listed next were all sequenced from one sample in a study of identical twins. TCRdb re-called the 5' RACE reads with MiXCR, one entry per CDR3 protein. The sample records 200,000 to 250,000 distinct CDR3 sequences, about 10% being singletons. The sample consisted of memory T cells sorted from blood. The receptors stem from a man between 50 and 59 years old in good health.

This clonotype was detected a few times. The chain is built from TRBV7-2 and TRBJ2-4; perhaps D is TRBD1 or TRBD2 (5 bases each). V dropped 4 bases and J dropped 2 bases, with 9 bases sitting between them. Germline CDR1 SGHTA, CDR2 FQGNSA. CDR3 length equals 14 residues. The CDR3 DNA is TGTGCCAGCAGCTCCGGGACCACCAAAAACATTCAGTACTTC. Translated: CASSSGTTKNIQYF.

Details on this clonotype: This may come from a read error, since a much larger clone is one base off. The CDR3 loop is CASSPELSYGYTF. CDR3 DNA: TGCGCCAGCAGCCCAGAGTTGAGCTATGGCTACACCTTC. This chain links TRBV5-1 with TRBJ1-2; D gene uncertain. Germline CDR1 SGHRS, CDR2 YFSETQ. The V gene lost 4 bases and the J gene lost 4 bases, with 11 bases spanning the gap. The CDR3 covers 13 residues. The full variable domain, in which reference TRBV5-1 and TRBJ1-2 provide the parts outside the CDR3, is KAGVTQTPRYLIKTRGQQVTLSCSPISGHRSVSWYQQTPGQGLQFLFEYFSETQRNKGNFPGRFSGRQFSNSRSEMNVSTLELGDSALYLCASSPELSYGYTFGSGTRLTVV.

This clonotype was found a few times. J is TRBJ2-3 and V is TRBV29-1, with TRBD2 matching over 14 bases. Trimming removed 5 bases from V and 5 bases from J; junction bases left unmatched: 6. This CDR3 comprises 15 residues. Germline CDR1 and CDR2: SQVTM and ANQGSEA. CDR3 coding DNA: TGCAGCGTTAAAGCCGGGACTAGCGGGGGAGATACGCAGTATTTT. The encoded protein is CSVKAGTSGGDTQYF.

This clonotype was counted many times. V and J are TRBV20-1 and TRBJ2-7; maybe TRBD1 (6 bases). V lost 6 bases and J 4 bases, leaving 16 bases between the germline ends. Germline values: CDR1 DFQATT, CDR2 SNEGSKA (reference sequence). This CDR3 comprises 13 residues. This chain's CDR3 is CSATPGQVYEQYF. The CDR3 DNA follows: TGCAGTGCAACTCCGGGACAAGTATACGAGCAGTACTTC.

The table lists this clonotype with a few counts. This sequence joins TRBV9 and TRBJ2-3; D is unclear. CDR1 and CDR2 (germline): SGDLS, YYNGEE. V was pared by 3 bases and J by 2 bases, with 7 bases between. This CDR3 spans 13 amino acids. CDR3 residues: CASSGPDTDTQYF. The CDR3 nucleotides are TGTGCCAGCAGCGGACCTGACACAGATACGCAGTATTTT.

This clonotype was seen many times. V and J are TRBV5-5 and TRBJ2-5, with D possibly called TRBD1 or TRBD2 (6 bases each). Germline V gives CDR1 SGHKS, CDR2 YYEKEE (reference sequence). The CDR3 is 14 amino acids. Deletions cut 1 base from V and 2 bases from J, with 9 bases between. The chain's CDR3 is CASSLIGGQETQYF. For the CDR3, the DNA is TGTGCCAGCAGCTTGATAGGGGGGCAAGAGACCCAGTACTTC.

The chain carries TRBV4-3 and TRBJ2-1; 8 bases align to TRBD1. Germline V CDR1 and CDR2: LGHNA, YSLEER. This CDR3 region has 15 residues. V shed 0 bases and J 8 bases; nucleotides not matched to a gene: 6. The CDR3 protein is CASSQEGDRLDEQFF. The CDR3 DNA reads TGCGCCAGCAGCCAAGAGGGGGACAGGTTGGATGAGCAGTTCTTC.

This clonotype was seen only a few times. The rearrangement uses TRBV20-1 and TRBJ2-1; 8 bases align to TRBD2. The germline V gene has CDR1 DFQATT and CDR2 SNEGSKA (reference sequence). This CDR3 is built from 19 residues. V shed 0 bases and J 8 bases; nucleotides not matched to a gene: 21. For the CDR3, the DNA is TGCAGTGCTAGAGATGAAGGGGTCGGGCGGGAGGCCCTTTACGATGAGCAGTTCTTC. This gives the protein CSARDEGVGREALYDEQFF.

The chain couples TRBV7-2 to TRBJ2-7; either TRBD1 or TRBD2 may fit D (5 bases each). Germline V gene sequence: CDR1 SGHTA, CDR2 FQGNSA. The CDR3 extends over 15 amino acids. V was clipped by 5 bases and J by 3 bases, with 17 bases between them. CDR3 sequence (DNA): TGTGCCAGCAGCCCCTGGGCGTCTGGGGGCTACGAGCAGTACTTC. As protein: CASSPWASGGYEQYF. Using reference TRBV7-2 and TRBJ2-7 for the parts outside the CDR3, the full variable domain is GAGVSQSPSNKVTEKGKDVELRCDPISGHTALYWYRQSLGQGLEFLIYFQGNSAPDKSGLPSDRFSAERTGGSVSTLTIQRTQQEDSAVYLCASSPWASGGYEQYFGPGTRLTVT.

In its sample, this clonotype was seen many times. V is TRBV18 and J is TRBJ2-4; the match to TRBD1 covers 9 bases. This CDR3 contains 18 residues. CDR1 KGHSH and CDR2 LQKENI come from the germline V gene. The J segment lost 0 bases and the V segment lost 5 bases, leaving 11 bases of the junction unmatched. The CDR3 here is CASSGPGTGIEAKNIQYF. The CDR3 nucleotides are TGTGCCAGCTCAGGTCCCGGGACAGGGATTGAAGCCAAAAACATTCAGTACTTC.

Ten or more counts support this clonotype. The rearrangement links TRBV12-3 or TRBV12-4 to TRBJ2-2; 7 bases line up with TRBD2. V was clipped by 5 bases and J by 1 base; unmatched bases: 4. The CDR3 covers 15 residues. DNA for the CDR3: TGTGCCAGCAGTCAACTAGCGTGGAACACCGGGGAGCTGTTTTTT. Amino acid sequence: CASSQLAWNTGELFF.

V and J are TRBV9 and TRBJ1-6, with no clear D. V gave up 0 bases and J gave up 10 bases, with 17 bases separating them. Germline values: CDR1 SGDLS, CDR2 YYNGEE. The CDR3 totals 16 residues. DNA of the CDR3: TGTGCCAGCAGCGTAGCTCCATCCTTTAACTCGTCACCCCTCCACTTT. Its translation is CASSVAPSFNSSPLHF.

V and J are TRBV9 and TRBJ2-5; 10 nucleotides align to TRBD1. With V trimmed by 4 bases and J by 5 bases, 11 bases remained unmatched. The CDR3 runs to 16 residues. Germline CDR1 is SGDLS and CDR2 is YYNGEE. CDR3 DNA: TGTGCCAGCAGCCTAGAGGGACAGGGGTCCGGGGAGACCCAGTACTTC. Translating it yields CASSLEGQGSGETQYF. Together with reference TRBV9 and TRBJ2-5, the CDR3 gives the full variable domain: DSGVTQTPKHLITATGQRVTLRCSPRSGDLSVYWYQQSLDQGLQFLIQYYNGEERAKGNILERFSAQQFPDLHSELNLSSLELGDSALYFCASSLEGQGSGETQYFGPGTRLLVL.

V usage is TRBV5-1 and J usage is TRBJ2-3; the D is unclear. The DNA matches TRBJ1-5 better at its end, which makes the J call doubtful. Per the germline V gene, CDR1 is SGHRS and CDR2 is YFSETQ. This CDR3 spans 15 amino acids. The CDR3 DNA sequence: TGCGCCAGCAGCCCCAGACTAGCGGATTCAGATACGCAGCATTTT. This sequence encodes CASSPRLADSDTQHF.

This clonotype came up many times. The chain joins TRBV7-2 to TRBJ2-7, with 7 bases matching TRBD1. CDR1 SGHTA and CDR2 FQGNSA come from the germline V gene. CDR3 length: 14 residues. Germline trimming cut 3 bases from V and 0 bases from J; bases unmatched to any gene: 2. The CDR3 reads CASSFGQVSYEQYF. CDR3 nucleotides: TGTGCCAGCAGCTTTGGACAGGTCTCCTACGAGCAGTACTTC.

Only a few counts were recorded for this clonotype. V is TRBV6-5 and J is TRBJ1-2; TRBD1 aligns across 9 bases. J gave up 8 bases and V 0 bases, and 7 bases lay outside the gene matches. This CDR3 has 15 residues. Germline-derived CDR1 and CDR2 are MNHEY and SVGAGI. CDR3 nucleotides: TGTGCCAGCAGTTACTCCCCGGGACAGGGAACAGGCTACACCTTC. Protein product: CASSYSPGQGTGYTF.

This clonotype came up a few times. V and J are TRBV28 and TRBJ1-2, with D unclear. V was shortened by 5 bases and J by 4 bases, with 14 bases between the two germline ends. Germline-derived CDR1 and CDR2 are MDHEN and SYDVKM. This CDR3 has 14 amino acids. The CDR3 region has the DNA TGTGCCAGCAGTCCCCCATCTATTGTCTATGGCTACACCTTC. This codes for CASSPPSIVYGYTF.

The sample holds many counts of this clonotype. This chain uses TRBV12-3 or TRBV12-4 with TRBJ2-1, with a tentative D call TRBD2 (6 bases). The CDR3 covers 15 residues. The V gene lost 6 bases and the J gene lost 0 bases, with 12 bases spanning the gap. The CDR3 DNA reads as TGTGCCAGCAGGTCCGGGACTGGCTCCTACAATGAGCAGTTCTTC. This codes for CASRSGTGSYNEQFF.

The chain combines TRBV6-1 with TRBJ1-4; the match to TRBD1 covers 9 bases. With V trimmed by 7 bases and J by 7 bases, 7 bases remained unmatched. From germline, CDR1 is MNHNS and CDR2 SASEGT. This CDR3 comprises 14 residues. The CDR3 DNA reads TGTGCCAGCATGTACAGGGGGCGCGGTGAAAAACTGTTTTTT. This translates into CASMYRGRGEKLFF.

This clonotype was counted many times. V is TRBV6-1 and J is TRBJ1-5; D is unresolved. The V gene lost 3 bases and the J gene lost 4 bases, with 10 bases spanning the gap. This CDR3 has 14 amino acids. From germline, CDR1 is MNHNS and CDR2 SASEGT. CDR3 in DNA: TGTGCCAGCAGTGACCTCGGCAGAAATCAGCCCCAGCATTTT. The encoded protein is CASSDLGRNQPQHF.

This clonotype showed up many times. The chain combines TRBV5-1 with TRBJ1-4; no definite D call. V gave up 2 bases and J gave up 7 bases, with 9 bases separating them. The CDR3 totals 13 residues. Germline CDR1 is SGHRS and CDR2 is YFSETQ. This CDR3 is CASSFSLGEKLFF. The CDR3 DNA reads TGCGCCAGCAGCTTCTCTTTGGGTGAAAAACTGTTTTTT.

Many counts were recorded for this clonotype. CDR3 bases: TGTGCCAGCGGCCTGGACGGGTACAATCAGCCCCAGCATTTT. Its translation: CASGLDGYNQPQHF. This chain links TRBV28 with TRBJ1-5; D uncertain. V gave up 8 bases and J gave up 3 bases, with 14 bases separating them. This CDR3 has 14 amino acids. The germline V gene encodes CDR1 MDHEN and CDR2 SYDVKM.

The chain employs TRBV7-2 and TRBJ2-5; TRBD2 agrees at 9 bases. V was clipped by 2 bases and J by 5 bases; unmatched bases: 9. This CDR3 is 16 amino acids long. The germline gives CDR1 SGHTA, CDR2 FQGNSA. The CDR3 loop reads CASSLWSGGRGETQYF. Here the CDR3 DNA reads TGTGCCAGCAGCTTATGGTCCGGCGGGAGGGGTGAGACCCAGTACTTC.

Only a few counts were recorded for this clonotype. The V and J genes are TRBV3-1 and TRBJ2-5; 7 bases agree with TRBD2. CDR1 and CDR2 from the germline V gene are LGHDT and YNNKEL (reference sequence). The CDR3 covers 18 residues. J gave up 4 bases and V 4 bases, and 18 bases lay outside the gene matches. This CDR3 is CASSRLNKGGPSGETQYF. The CDR3 DNA follows: TGTGCCAGCAGCCGATTGAATAAGGGAGGGCCCTCGGGAGAGACCCAGTACTTC.

The sample holds a few counts of this clonotype. This chain uses TRBV2 with TRBJ1-6; D not resolved. The CDR3 contains 12 residues. The V end was cut by 3 bases, the J end by 10 bases, with 7 bases between. Germline loops: CDR1 SNHLY, CDR2 FYNNEI. In nucleotides, the CDR3 is TGTGCCAGCAGTGATGTCAAATCACCCCTCCACTTT. Residues: CASSDVKSPLHF.

The rearrangement uses TRBV6-1 and TRBJ2-1, with TRBD1 matching over 7 bases. V gave up 10 bases and J gave up 3 bases; unmatched junction bases: 9. Germline CDR1 is MNHNS and CDR2 is SASEGT. This CDR3 spans 14 amino acids. The CDR3 loop reads CAISGTEVYNEQFF. The CDR3 DNA sequence: TGTGCCATCTCCGGGACAGAAGTCTACAATGAGCAGTTCTTC.

This rearrangement joins TRBV20-1 to TRBJ2-7, with D possibly being TRBD1 or TRBD2 (5 bases each). With 3 bases removed from V and 8 bases from J, the gap between germline ends came to 17 bases. The germline CDR1 and CDR2 sequences are DFQATT and SNEGSKA (reference sequence). CDR3 size: 13 residues. This CDR3 is CSASEGPTRQQYF. As DNA, the CDR3 is TGCAGTGCTAGTGAGGGGCCTACTCGGCAGCAGTACTTC.

CDR3 nucleotide sequence: TGTGCCAGCAGTTTAACTAGCGGGAGGGCCCGCTCCGGGGAGCTGTTTTTT. This sequence encodes CASSLTSGRARSGELFF. The V call is TRBV6-2 or TRBV6-3, the J call TRBJ2-2, with TRBD2 matching 13 bases. The CDR3 consists of 17 residues. Per the germline V gene, CDR1 is MNHEY and CDR2 is SVGEGT. Trimming removed 4 bases from V and 6 bases from J; junction bases left unmatched: 8.

This clonotype was seen a few times. This sequence joins TRBV7-2 and TRBJ1-5, with D perhaps matching TRBD1 (5 bases). V lost 7 bases, J lost 4 bases, and 11 bases lay in between. This CDR3 comprises 13 residues. Looked up from germline, CDR1 is SGHTA and CDR2 is FQGNSA. The CDR3 is CASNQQENQPQHF. The CDR3 nucleotides are TGTGCCAGCAACCAACAGGAGAATCAGCCCCAGCATTTT. Full variable domain (remainder filled in from reference TRBV7-2 and TRBJ1-5): GAGVSQSPSNKVTEKGKDVELRCDPISGHTALYWYRQSLGQGLEFLIYFQGNSAPDKSGLPSDRFSAERTGGSVSTLTIQRTQQEDSAVYLCASNQQENQPQHFGDGTRLSIL.

The chain has TRBV20-1 and TRBJ2-6; D gene uncertain. The V end lost 6 bases, the J end lost 0 bases, and 9 bases lay between the germline ends. CDR1 and CDR2 (germline): DFQATT, SNEGSKA (reference sequence). The CDR3 has 14 amino acids. The DNA for the CDR3 is TGCAGTGCCGCAGGTTTCTCTGGGGCCAACGTCCTGACTTTC. This encodes CSAAGFSGANVLTF.